Following are 28 T cell receptor beta chains from one sample sequenced in a study of blood T cell repertoires in COVID-19 (dated by TCRdb to 2018 to 2021). Library creation used the immunoSEQ multiplex PCR assay. Here the immuneACCESS table is served through TCRdb, limited to in-frame sequences with V and J called. Missing clones are a known gap in these copies; in checked studies unresolved V genes cover under half, and the rest lacks a known reason. A total of fewer than 350,000 clones appear in this sample, around 89% of them only once. Clones ranked in the top ten supply about 1.7% of the sample. The material sequenced was PBMCs or T cells enriched from blood (not recorded which). These receptors all come from a woman aged 18 to 35 with acute COVID-19.

The chain couples TRBV13 to TRBJ2-2; 9 bases agree with TRBD2. This CDR3 has 17 residues. Per the germline V gene, CDR1 is PRHDT and CDR2 is FYEKMQ (reference sequence). With 5 bases clipped from V and 0 bases from J, the junction kept 7 bases outside the gene matches. In DNA, the CDR3 is TGTGCCAGCAGCCGTCGGTCTAGCGGGACGAACACCGGGGAGCTGTTTTTT. Translating gives CASSRRSSGTNTGELFF.

The rearrangement uses TRBV11-2 and TRBJ2-2; 8 bases line up with TRBD2. CDR1 SGHAT and CDR2 FQNNGV come from the germline V gene. The CDR3 sequence is 18 residues long. J was trimmed by 2 bases and V by 5 bases; bases with no gene match: 13. In nucleotides, the CDR3 is TGTGCCAGCAGCCTCGACGGGCGCCTAGCGGGCAACACCGGGGAGCTGTTTTTT. As protein: CASSLDGRLAGNTGELFF. Full variable domain (remainder filled in from reference TRBV11-2 and TRBJ2-2): EAGVAQSPRYKIIEKRQSVAFWCNPISGHATLYWYQQILGQGPKLLIQFQNNGVVDDSQLPKDRFSAERLKGVDSTLKIQPAKLEDSAVYLCASSLDGRLAGNTGELFFGEGSRLTVL.

The CDR3 loop is CASSISGNSGNTIYF. The CDR3 DNA follows: TGTGCCAGCAGTATCTCCGGGAACTCTGGAAACACCATATATTTT. The chain combines TRBV27 with TRBJ1-3; no clear D gene. This CDR3 comprises 15 residues. Trimming removed 5 bases from V and 0 bases from J, with 11 bases in between. The V gene's germline CDR1 is MNHEY and CDR2 SMNVEV (reference sequence).

The table lists this clone with a count of one. This chain links TRBV19 with TRBJ2-1; 7 bases are a match to TRBD1. Germline trimming cut 5 bases from V and 9 bases from J; bases unmatched to any gene: 7. CDR1 is LNHDA, CDR2 SQIVND, per germline (reference sequence). This CDR3 spans 13 amino acids. CDR3 in amino acids: CASSAQGVGEQFF. The CDR3 bases are TGTGCCAGTAGTGCCCAGGGGGTGGGTGAGCAGTTCTTC.

In this sample, this clone turned up once. The CDR3 loop reads CASSLDRGDTQYF. Written as DNA, the CDR3 is TGTGCCAGCAGCCTCGACAGGGGGGATACGCAGTATTTT. V gene TRBV7-9 combines with J gene TRBJ2-3, with TRBD1 matching 9 bases. V dropped 5 bases and J dropped 6; count of bases not matched to a gene: 3. The germline CDR1 and CDR2 sequences are SEHNR and FQNEAQ (reference sequence). The CDR3 has 13 amino acids.

This chain's CDR3 is CATSTTGTVGELFF. In DNA, the CDR3 is TGTGCCACCAGTACGACAGGGACGGTCGGGGAGCTGTTTTTT. V and J are TRBV24-1 and TRBJ2-2; 7 bases are shared with TRBD1. J gave up 7 bases and V 6 bases, and 7 bases lay outside the gene matches. CDR1 is KGHDR and CDR2 is SFDVKD in the germline V gene. The CDR3 loop spans 14 amino acids.

The chain joins TRBV7-2 to TRBJ2-1; 9 nucleotides align to TRBD2. CDR1 is SGHTA, CDR2 FQGNSA, per germline. V gave up 8 bases and J gave up 7 bases; unmatched junction bases: 12. This CDR3 spans 15 amino acids. The CDR3 is CASRASSGRSNEQFF. The CDR3 DNA is TGTGCCAGCCGAGCCAGTAGCGGGAGAAGTAATGAGCAGTTCTTC.

The chain has TRBV28 and TRBJ2-5; a possible D gene is TRBD1 (6 bases). Per the germline V gene, CDR1 is MDHEN and CDR2 is SYDVKM. V was pared by 10 bases and J by 2 bases, with 17 bases between. CDR3 length: 14 amino acids. The CDR3 loop reads CATFSLGGQETQYF. Written as DNA, the CDR3 is TGTGCCACCTTCTCACTAGGGGGACAAGAGACCCAGTACTTC.

This chain links TRBV9 with TRBJ2-1, with D uncertain. V was trimmed by 0 bases and J by 6 bases, leaving 7 bases between them. Germline V gene lookup returns CDR1 SGDLS and CDR2 YYNGEE. This CDR3 contains 13 residues. The CDR3 is CASSVVSFNEQFF. Here the CDR3 DNA reads TGTGCCAGCAGCGTAGTTAGTTTCAATGAGCAGTTCTTC.

The chain couples TRBV6-5 to TRBJ2-7; D is uncertain. This CDR3 region has 11 residues. CDR1 is MNHEY and CDR2 is SVGAGI in the germline V gene. Trimming stripped 7 bases from V and 11 bases from J, with 15 bases between. The CDR3 DNA sequence: TGTGCCAGCACCGAACGGTTCCTCAAGTACTTC. It specifies CASTERFLKYF.

The chain employs TRBV21-1 and TRBJ2-5; the table's D call, TRBD2, has no DNA check behind it. TRBV21-1 counts as a pseudogene. CDR3 length: 19 residues. This chain's CDR3 is CASSKGAGGPVLIRETQYF. The CDR3 nucleotides are TGTGCCAGCAGCAAAGGGGCGGGAGGGCCGGTGTTGATTCGTGAGACCCAGTACTTC.

In its sample, this clone was seen once. The chain links TRBV11-1 to TRBJ2-1, with 11 nucleotides matching TRBD2. Germline V lookup: CDR1 SGHAT, CDR2 FQDESV (reference sequence). V lost 5 bases, J lost 4 bases, and 7 bases stayed unmatched. This CDR3 region has 16 residues. The CDR3 bases are TGTGCCAGCAGCGCGGTAGGACTAGCGGGTTACAATGAGCAGTTCTTC. Its protein is CASSAVGLAGYNEQFF. Full variable domain (outside the CDR3, taken from reference TRBV11-1 and TRBJ2-1): EAEVAQSPRYKITEKSQAVAFWCDPISGHATLYWYRQILGQGPELLVQFQDESVVDDSQLPKDRFSAERLKGVDSTLKIQPAELGDSAMYLCASSAVGLAGYNEQFFGPGTRLTVL.

The rearrangement links TRBV6-1 to TRBJ1-2, with TRBD1 matching 7 bases. The germline V gene encodes CDR1 MNHNS and CDR2 SASEGT. CDR3 size: 16 residues. The J segment lost 7 bases and the V segment lost 4 bases, leaving 15 bases of the junction unmatched. The CDR3 sequence: CASSGPRRGRFLGYTF. The CDR3 DNA sequence: TGTGCCAGCAGTGGGCCCAGGAGGGGGCGCTTCCTTGGCTACACCTTC.

This chain connects TRBV11-3 to TRBJ2-3, with a weak D call TRBD2 (5 bases). CDR1 is SGHNT, CDR2 YENEEA, per germline. This CDR3 region has 15 residues. The V and J ends lost 1 base and 2 bases respectively, with 10 bases between them. DNA for the CDR3: TGTGCCAGCAGCTTAGGGCGGGCTGCCACAGATACGCAGTATTTT. Translated, it gives CASSLGRAATDTQYF. Looking up the rest from reference TRBV11-3 and TRBJ2-3 gives the full variable domain: EAGVVQSPRYKIIEKKQPVAFWCNPISGHNTLYWYLQNLGQGPELLIRYENEEAVDDSQLPKDRFSAERLKGVDSTLKIQPAELGDSAVYLCASSLGRAATDTQYFGPGTRLTVL.

This clone was counted once. The chain is built from TRBV28 and TRBJ2-5, with no clear D. This CDR3 has 15 residues. Germline CDR1 reads MDHEN; CDR2 reads SYDVKM. V lost 6 bases, J lost 4 bases, and 18 bases lay in between. CDR3 DNA sequence: TGTGCCAGCAGCCAATGGTCGGTAACGGGAGAGACCCAGTACTTC. Protein product: CASSQWSVTGETQYF.

The rearrangement links TRBV30 to TRBJ2-3, with 8 positions matching TRBD2. V was clipped by 0 bases and J by 6 bases; unmatched bases: 8. This CDR3 is 15 amino acids long. Germline V gene data show CDR1 as GTSNPN and CDR2 as SVGIG (reference sequence). The CDR3 protein is CAWSVLGAGDDTQYF. The CDR3 bases are TGTGCCTGGAGTGTACTTGGAGCGGGAGATGATACGCAGTATTTT.

The chain combines TRBV6-5 with TRBJ2-7; a weak D match, TRBD1 (5 bases). The CDR3 runs to 14 residues. The V end lost 0 bases, the J end lost 3 bases, and 9 bases lay between the germline ends. Germline CDR1 is MNHEY and CDR2 is SVGAGI. Here the CDR3 reads CASSYSRQSYEQYF. The CDR3 nucleotides read TGTGCCAGCAGTTACTCAAGACAGAGCTACGAGCAGTACTTC.

The genes are TRBV18 and TRBJ1-1; weak D call: TRBD1 (6 bases). The V and J ends lost 3 bases and 1 base respectively, with 12 bases between them. The CDR3 has 15 residues. The V gene's germline CDR1 is KGHSH and CDR2 LQKENI. CDR3 amino acids: CASSPSGGANTEAFF. Written as DNA, the CDR3 is TGTGCCAGCTCACCGTCGGGGGGCGCGAACACTGAAGCTTTCTTT.

The gene calls are TRBV7-2 and TRBJ2-7; TRBD1 matches 8 bases. CDR3 length: 18 residues. After removal of 5 bases from V and 0 bases from J, the junction contained 15 bases not matched to a gene. Germline lookup yields CDR1 SGHTA and CDR2 FQGNSA. The chain's CDR3 is CASSPGQVVGLYSYEQYF. The DNA of the CDR3 is TGTGCCAGCAGCCCGGGACAGGTCGTTGGCCTTTACTCCTACGAGCAGTACTTC. Variable domain in full (rest from reference TRBV7-2 and TRBJ2-7): GAGVSQSPSNKVTEKGKDVELRCDPISGHTALYWYRQSLGQGLEFLIYFQGNSAPDKSGLPSDRFSAERTGGSVSTLTIQRTQQEDSAVYLCASSPGQVVGLYSYEQYFGPGTRLTVT.

The genes are TRBV2 and TRBJ1-4, with unresolved D. Germline CDR1 SNHLY, CDR2 FYNNEI. The V end was cut by 6 bases, the J end by 8 bases, with 4 bases between. The CDR3 is made up of 10 amino acids. This CDR3 reads CASRSEKLFF. The CDR3 nucleotides read TGTGCCAGCAGAAGCGAAAAACTGTTTTTT. Supplemented by reference TRBV2 and TRBJ1-4, the full variable domain reads EPEVTQTPSHQVTQMGQEVILRCVPISNHLYFYWYRQILGQKVEFLVSFYNNEISEKSEIFDDQFSVERPDGSNFTLKIRSTKLEDSAMYFCASRSEKLFFGSGTQLSVL.

Worth noting for this clone: The junction shows a germline mismatch at one end, possibly a read error. The chain joins TRBV4-1 to TRBJ2-1; 13 nucleotides line up with TRBD2. This CDR3 region has 17 residues. Germline loops: CDR1 MGHRA, CDR2 YSYEKL. The chain's CDR3 is CASSQGGLAGVYDEQFF. For the CDR3, the DNA is TGCGCCAGCAGCCAAGGTGGACTAGCGGGAGTCTACGATGAGCAGTTCTTC.

This chain connects TRBV27 to TRBJ1-6, with D possibly matching TRBD1 (6 bases). CDR3 size: 15 residues. Trimming stripped 4 bases from V and 7 bases from J, with 14 bases between. CDR1 is MNHEY, CDR2 SMNVEV, per germline (reference sequence). In nucleotides, the CDR3 is TGTGCCAGCAGTTCGGACAGTAGGGGGAATTCACCCCTCCACTTT. Protein product: CASSSDSRGNSPLHF.

The chain combines TRBV5-1 with TRBJ2-7, with D possibly TRBD2 on 5 matching bases. Germline V CDR1 and CDR2: SGHRS, YFSETQ. The CDR3 has 15 residues. V lost 0 bases to trimming and J lost 3 bases, with 13 bases between them. The CDR3 region is CASSLGSGIGYEQYF. The CDR3 nucleotides read TGCGCCAGCAGCTTGGGCTCGGGGATAGGCTACGAGCAGTACTTC.

The chain is built from TRBV5-1 and TRBJ2-1; a weak D match, TRBD2 (6 bases). V lost 2 bases and J lost 2, with 20 bases in between. The V gene's germline CDR1 is SGHRS and CDR2 YFSETQ. The CDR3 runs 18 residues. The CDR3 region has the DNA TGCGCCAGCAGCTTTCCTCCTGGCGGGGTCGACACCTACAATGAGCAGTTCTTC. This encodes CASSFPPGGVDTYNEQFF.

The V call is TRBV9, the J call TRBJ1-2; 9 nucleotides line up with TRBD1. V shed 2 bases and J 4 bases; nucleotides not matched to a gene: 3. Germline loops: CDR1 SGDLS, CDR2 YYNGEE. The CDR3 loop spans 14 amino acids. The CDR3 region is CASSVETGGYGYTF. The DNA for the CDR3 is TGTGCCAGCAGCGTTGAGACAGGGGGCTATGGCTACACCTTC.

The J gene is TRBJ1-5, the V gene TRBV7-9; D call uncertain. Germline loops: CDR1 SEHNR, CDR2 FQNEAQ (reference sequence). The V and J ends lost 4 bases and 9 bases respectively, with 10 bases between them. The CDR3 contains 12 residues. CDR3 nucleotides: TGTGCCAGCAGCTCCGAGACACTGCCCCAGCATTTT. Translating it yields CASSSETLPQHF.

The chain recombines TRBV11-2 with TRBJ2-7; 7 positions match TRBD1. V lost 5 bases to trimming and J lost 6 bases; unmatched junction nucleotides: 7. The CDR3 has 13 residues. The germline V gene encodes CDR1 SGHAT and CDR2 FQNNGV. CDR3 in amino acids: CASSTSRGIEQYF. Here the CDR3 DNA reads TGTGCCAGCAGCACATCCAGGGGGATCGAGCAGTACTTC.

V is TRBV11-2 and J is TRBJ2-3, with D hard to call. In germline, CDR1 is SGHAT, CDR2 FQNNGV. The V and J ends lost 1 base and 2 bases respectively, with 7 bases between them. CDR3 length: 14 amino acids. CDR3 in DNA: TGTGCCAGCAGCTTAGTTCCAGACACAGATACGCAGTATTTT. Amino acids: CASSLVPDTDTQYF.